Listed below are T cell receptor beta chains from one sample, sequenced in a study of cytomegalovirus exposure and HLA in healthy donors. TCRdb's table, derived via immunoSEQ multiplex PCR, lists solely in-frame clones and lacks some. The top ten hold roughly 4.7% of the sample, which has roughly 150,000 clones, about 70% seen once. The sequenced sample consisted of PBMCs. The receptors here all came from a man in his 60s in good health and CMV-seronegative. Each CDR3 is given with its conserved first and last residue. The D gene is left open where the match is weak. The size field is filled for only some rows; it gives once, few, many or a size class.

size: NA
J: TRBJ1-2
V: TRBV27
D: NA
DNA: TGTGCCAGCAGTTTAACGGGGTATAGCTATGGCTACACCTTC
CDR3: CASSLTGYSYGYTF

size: NA
J: TRBJ2-7
V: TRBV2
D: NA
DNA: TGTGCCAGCAATAAAGACAAGAGCTCCTACGAGCAGTACTTC
CDR3: CASNKDKSSYEQYF

size: few
J: TRBJ1-5
V: TRBV30
D: NA
DNA: TGTGCCTGGAGTGTAGGGGGTCGGTCGCCCCAGCATTTT
CDR3: CAWSVGGRSPQHF

size: NA
J: TRBJ1-1
V: TRBV11-2
D: TRBD1
DNA: TGTGCCAGCACCGACAGGGGAGACACTGAAGCTTTCTTT
CDR3: CASTDRGDTEAFF

size: NA
J: TRBJ1-2
V: TRBV19
D: TRBD1
DNA: TGTGCCAGTACCCATAGGGCACAGGGGGCAGGCTACACCTTC
CDR3: CASTHRAQGAGYTF

size: few
J: TRBJ1-5
V: TRBV27
D: NA
DNA: TGTGCCAGCAGTTTTTCTACGGAGAGCAATCAGCCCCAGCATTTT
CDR3: CASSFSTESNQPQHF

size: few
J: TRBJ2-5
V: TRBV6-5
D: TRBD1
DNA: TGTGCCAGCAGACGCACAGGGGTCGAAGAGACCCAGTACTTC
CDR3: CASRRTGVEETQYF

size: NA
J: TRBJ1-1
V: TRBV7-2
D: NA
DNA: TGTGCCAGCAGCAAAACAGGGATTGTCACTGAAGCTTTCTTT
CDR3: CASSKTGIVTEAFF

size: NA
J: TRBJ1-1
V: TRBV19
D: TRBD1
DNA: TGTGCCAGTAGTTTCCGGGACAGGGACACTGAAGCTTTCTTT
CDR3: CASSFRDRDTEAFF

size: NA
J: TRBJ2-5
V: TRBV7-2
D: TRBD1
DNA: TGTGCCAGCAGCTTAGTCACGGGACAGGTGTGGGAGACCCAGTACTTC
CDR3: CASSLVTGQVWETQYF

size: NA
J: TRBJ2-7
V: TRBV5-8
D: NA
DNA: TGTGCCAGCAGCCGCCCAGGTGGTAGTTCTTGGGAGCAGTACTTC
CDR3: CASSRPGGSSWEQYF

size: NA
J: TRBJ2-5
V: TRBV21-1
D: NA
DNA: TGTGCCAGCAGCAAAGGGGACAGGGTCGAGGAGACCCAGTACTTC
CDR3: CASSKGDRVEETQYF

size: NA
J: TRBJ2-3
V: TRBV5-4
D: TRBD2
DNA: TGTGCCGACCCATCTCCAGCGGGAAGTACCGATACGCAGTATTTT
CDR3: CADPSPAGSTDTQYF

size: NA
J: TRBJ1-2
V: TRBV6-5
D: TRBD1
DNA: TGTGCCAGCAGTTTACAGACAGGGGATTTATATGGCTACACCTTC
CDR3: CASSLQTGDLYGYTF

size: once
J: TRBJ2-3
V: TRBV6-6
D: TRBD2
DNA: TGTGCCAGCAGTTACGGACTAGCGGGAGTTACAGATACGCAGTATTTT
CDR3: CASSYGLAGVTDTQYF

size: few
J: TRBJ2-7
V: TRBV9
D: NA
DNA: TGTGCCAGCAGCGTCAACGAGTACGAGCAGTACTTC
CDR3: CASSVNEYEQYF

size: few
J: TRBJ2-1
V: TRBV30
D: TRBD2
DNA: TGTGCCACTCCTCGGGGCGGGAGGCTGATCTACAATGAGCAGTTCTTC
CDR3: CATPRGGRLIYNEQFF

size: few
J: TRBJ2-3
V: TRBV28
D: TRBD2
DNA: TGTGCCAGCAGTATAGCGGGAGCGGACACAGATACGCAGTATTTT
CDR3: CASSIAGADTDTQYF

size: NA
J: TRBJ1-1
V: TRBV7-9
D: NA
DNA: TGTGCCAGCAGCCCCCTACGAAGAATCAACACTGAAGCTTTCTTT
CDR3: CASSPLRRINTEAFF

size: few
J: TRBJ1-3
V: TRBV7-6
D: NA
DNA: TGTGCCAGCAGCTTAGGGGAGGGCCGGACGGTTGGAAACACCATATATTTT
CDR3: CASSLGEGRTVGNTIYF

size: NA
J: TRBJ2-7
V: TRBV7-9
D: NA
DNA: TGTGCCAGCAGCTTGACGGGAGAGGTATACGAGCAGTACTTC
CDR3: CASSLTGEVYEQYF

size: NA
J: TRBJ2-7
V: TRBV14
D: TRBD2
DNA: TGTGCCAGCAGCCAATCTAGCGGGAACTCCTACGAGCAGTACTTC
CDR3: CASSQSSGNSYEQYF

size: NA
J: TRBJ1-1
V: TRBV30
D: NA
DNA: TGTGCCTGGATCTTAAAAGGGGGTACTGAAGCTTTCTTT
CDR3: CAWILKGGTEAFF

size: NA
J: TRBJ2-6
V: TRBV5-4
D: NA
DNA: TGTGCCAGCAGCTTGGCCGGTGGGGCCAACGTCCTGACTTTC
CDR3: CASSLAGGANVLTF

size: NA
J: TRBJ2-1
V: TRBV5-1
D: TRBD2
DNA: TGCGCCAGCAGCCGAGAGCGGGGTGGCAATGAGCAGTTCTTC
CDR3: CASSRERGGNEQFF

size: few
J: TRBJ2-7
V: TRBV5-1
D: TRBD2
DNA: TGCGCCAGCAGCTCGGGACTAGCGGCCTACGAGCAGTACTTC
CDR3: CASSSGLAAYEQYF

size: NA
J: TRBJ1-5
V: TRBV7-8
D: NA
DNA: TGTGCCAGCAGCCCCACAGACAGTTATAGCAATCAGCCCCAGCATTTT
CDR3: CASSPTDSYSNQPQHF

size: NA
J: TRBJ2-7
V: TRBV4-2
D: TRBD2
DNA: TGTGCCAGCAGCCAAGATCCCCTTACTCTAGCGGGAGGACGGTCCTACGAGCAGTACTTC
CDR3: CASSQDPLTLAGGRSYEQYF

size: NA
J: TRBJ2-5
V: TRBV18
D: NA
DNA: TGTGCCAGCTCACCATTCGACCAAGAGACCCAGTACTTC
CDR3: CASSPFDQETQYF

size: NA
J: TRBJ2-2
V: TRBV7-8
D: NA
DNA: TGTGCCAGCAGCTTAGCAGGGGTTGGGACCGGGGAGCTGTTTTTT
CDR3: CASSLAGVGTGELFF

size: NA
J: TRBJ2-3
V: TRBV5-1
D: NA
DNA: TGCGCCAGCACGGAGGGGATAGGAACAGATACGCAGTATTTT
CDR3: CASTEGIGTDTQYF

size: NA
J: TRBJ2-2
V: TRBV7-8
D: NA
DNA: TGTGCCAGCAGCCGGTCCAGGGAGGTCACCGGGGAGCTGTTTTTT
CDR3: CASSRSREVTGELFF

size: few
J: TRBJ1-1
V: TRBV29-1
D: NA
DNA: TGCAGCGTTGGCGAGAACACTGAAGCTTTCTTT
CDR3: CSVGENTEAFF

size: once
J: TRBJ1-3
V: TRBV10-1
D: NA
DNA: TGCGCCACCTCGTCTAGCTCTGGAAACACCATATATTTT
CDR3: CATSSSSGNTIYF

size: NA
J: TRBJ2-2
V: TRBV7-3
D: TRBD1
DNA: TGTGCCAGCAGCTTACCCCGACAGGGCGGTATCGGGGAGCTGTTTTTT
CDR3: CASSLPRQGGIGELFF

size: NA
J: TRBJ1-1
V: TRBV5-1
D: NA
DNA: TGCGCCAGCAGCTTTACATTGAACACTGAAGCTTTCTTT
CDR3: CASSFTLNTEAFF

size: once
J: TRBJ2-7
V: TRBV6-4
D: NA
DNA: TGTGCCAGCAACGACAGGATACTCTACGAGCAGTACTTC
CDR3: CASNDRILYEQYF

size: NA
J: TRBJ2-1
V: TRBV4-3
D: TRBD2
DNA: TGCGCCAGCAGCCAAGATCTGGGGGGGATATACAATGAGCAGTTCTTC
CDR3: CASSQDLGGIYNEQFF

size: once
J: TRBJ2-1
V: TRBV29-1
D: NA
DNA: TGCAGCGTTGAGGGGGGACCGGAGAGCAATGAGCAGTTCTTC
CDR3: CSVEGGPESNEQFF

size: NA
J: TRBJ2-1
V: TRBV19
D: TRBD2
DNA: TGTGCCAGTAGGAGTTGGACTAGCGGGAGGGATGAGCAGTTCTTC
CDR3: CASRSWTSGRDEQFF

size: NA
J: TRBJ1-2
V: TRBV7-8
D: NA
DNA: TGTGCCAGCAGCTTAGCTGCAGGGGCCTCCACTTATGGCTACACCTTC
CDR3: CASSLAAGASTYGYTF

size: once
J: TRBJ2-7
V: TRBV7-9
D: NA
DNA: TGTGCCAGCACCCAAGGAAATAGCGGCTACGAGCAGTACTTC
CDR3: CASTQGNSGYEQYF

size: few
J: TRBJ1-3
V: TRBV6-1
D: NA
DNA: TGTGCCAGCAGTGGACGACGGGACTCTGGAAACACCATATATTTT
CDR3: CASSGRRDSGNTIYF

size: NA
J: TRBJ2-1
V: TRBV28
D: NA
DNA: TGTGCCAGCAGTGGACTAGGGGGACACAATGAGCAGTTCTTC
CDR3: CASSGLGGHNEQFF

size: NA
J: TRBJ2-1
V: TRBV9
D: TRBD2
DNA: TGTGCCAGCAGCGTCGGGACTAGGGACAATGAGCAGTTCTTC
CDR3: CASSVGTRDNEQFF

size: NA
J: TRBJ2-5
V: TRBV9
D: TRBD1
DNA: TGTGCCAGCAGCGTAGGACAGGGGGAGACCCAGTACTTC
CDR3: CASSVGQGETQYF